One sample yielded the 18 T cell receptor beta chains listed below, sequenced in a study of cytomegalovirus exposure and HLA in healthy donors. A multiplex PCR was run with 60 Vbeta primers and 13 Jbeta primers. Assay: immunoSEQ multiplex PCR; the TCRdb copy retains only in-frame clones and omits some. The data contain 200,000 or so clones, 60% to 80% of them singletons. Sequencing used PBMCs. The receptor set was obtained from a man younger than 30 in good health and CMV-seronegative.

V is TRBV2 and J is TRBJ2-2, with D uncertain. CDR1 is SNHLY and CDR2 is FYNNEI in the germline V gene. Trimming removed 7 bases from V and 4 bases from J, with 10 bases in between. This CDR3 has 13 residues. The CDR3 DNA reads as TGTGCCAGCACTGGCACAAGCACCGGGGAGCTGTTTTTT. Amino acids: CASTGTSTGELFF.

The chain uses TRBV11-3 and TRBJ2-5; no clear D gene. The CDR3 contains 16 residues. Germline V gives CDR1 SGHNT, CDR2 YENEEA. V lost 5 bases to trimming and J lost 2 bases, with 18 bases between them. The CDR3 DNA is TGTGCCAGCAGCACCGCTTTCGATGACACTCAAGAGACCCAGTACTTC. Amino acid sequence: CASSTAFDDTQETQYF.

The rearrangement uses TRBV5-4 and TRBJ1-1; possible D gene TRBD1, 5 bases. This CDR3 has 14 amino acids. Per the germline V gene, CDR1 is SGHNT and CDR2 is YYREEE (reference sequence). Trimming cost V 4 bases and J 1 base, with 11 bases left between them. The CDR3 coding sequence is TGTGCCAGCAGCCTCCCCGGGGGGAACACTGAAGCTTTCTTT. It translates to CASSLPGGNTEAFF.

This sequence joins TRBV5-1 and TRBJ1-2; 8 bases map to TRBD1. V gave up 0 bases and J gave up 3 bases; unmatched junction bases: 1. This CDR3 contains 14 residues. CDR1 is SGHRS, CDR2 YFSETQ, per germline. CDR3 sequence (DNA): TGCGCCAGCAGCTTGGCGGACAGGGACTATGGCTACACCTTC. This codes for CASSLADRDYGYTF.

A few counts support this clone. The rearrangement uses TRBV2 and TRBJ1-1; weak D call: TRBD1 (6 bases). V lost 7 bases to trimming and J lost 2 bases, with 20 bases between them. Germline values: CDR1 SNHLY, CDR2 FYNNEI. The CDR3 consists of 16 residues. CDR3 bases: TGTGCCAGCACATACACTTCGGGACAATCCAACACTGAAGCTTTCTTT. Protein: CASTYTSGQSNTEAFF.

The chain combines TRBV9 with TRBJ2-1; 7 bases fit TRBD1. The germline V gene encodes CDR1 SGDLS and CDR2 YYNGEE. CDR3 length: 15 residues. V lost 0 bases and J lost 4; bases outside the gene matches: 4. CDR3 sequence (DNA): TGTGCCAGCAGCGTAGAGACAGGGATATACAATGAGCAGTTCTTC. Protein product: CASSVETGIYNEQFF.

In its sample, this clone was seen a few times. The gene calls are TRBV7-9 and TRBJ1-2, with D perhaps matching TRBD1 (6 bases). The CDR3 runs 14 residues. CDR1 SEHNR and CDR2 FQNEAQ come from the germline V gene (reference sequence). V gave up 5 bases and J gave up 6 bases, with 16 bases separating them. CDR3 amino acids: CASSPPGGGDGYTF. CDR3 nucleotides: TGTGCCAGCAGCCCGCCGGGGGGGGGCGATGGCTACACCTTC.

The rearrangement joins TRBV6-6 to TRBJ2-1; 7 positions agree with TRBD2. The CDR3 totals 16 residues. Looked up from germline, CDR1 is MNHNY and CDR2 is SVGAGI (reference sequence). The ends lost 5 bases at V and 8 bases at J; junction bases unmatched: 15. The CDR3 DNA reads TGTGCCAGCAGTCCCCCAGGGACTATTAAGGCGGATGAGCAGTTCTTC. This codes for CASSPPGTIKADEQFF.

This rearrangement joins TRBV6-4 to TRBJ2-1, with 9 bases identical to TRBD2. Germline-derived CDR1 and CDR2 are MRHNA and SNTAGT. The CDR3 consists of 15 residues. Germline trimming cut 3 bases from V and 2 bases from J; bases unmatched to any gene: 2. DNA for the CDR3: TGTGCCAGCAGTGATGGCGGGGGGGCCTACAATGAGCAGTTCTTC. Translating gives CASSDGGGAYNEQFF.

Comment on this clone: Mismatch with germline at one junction end may stem from a read error. This chain connects TRBV7-7 to TRBJ2-5; TRBD2 agrees at 11 bases. Germline V gives CDR1 SSHAT, CDR2 FNYEAQ (reference sequence). The CDR3 sequence is 18 residues long. For the CDR3, the DNA is TGTGCTAGCAGCCCGCTTAGAGGGGGACTAGCGGTCCAAGAGACCCAGTACTTC. Its protein product is CASSPLRGGLAVQETQYF.

The chain links TRBV14 to TRBJ1-1, with D perhaps matching TRBD1 (6 bases). The CDR3 totals 15 residues. Trimming removed 4 bases at V and 2 bases at J, with 14 bases between. Germline lookup yields CDR1 SGHDN and CDR2 FVKESK. The CDR3 is CASSPGAGTNTEAFF. The CDR3 DNA is TGTGCCAGCAGCCCCGGCGCAGGGACAAACACTGAAGCTTTCTTT. Filled out from reference TRBV14 and TRBJ1-1, the complete variable domain reads EAGVTQFPSHSVIEKGQTVTLRCDPISGHDNLYWYRRVMGKEIKFLLHFVKESKQDESGMPNNRFLAERTGGTYSTLKVQPAELEDSGVYFCASSPGAGTNTEAFFGQGTRLTVV.

This clone was picked up one time. Germline is not matched at one junction end, which may reflect a read error. This sequence joins TRBV28 and TRBJ1-2, with D possibly matching TRBD1 (6 bases). The CDR3 runs 13 residues. Germline CDR1 reads MDHEN; CDR2 reads SYDVKM. The CDR3 loop reads CASSRPLGGSTSF. Written as DNA, the CDR3 is TGTGCCAGCAGCCGTCCCTTAGGGGGAAGTACCTCCTTC.

This rearrangement joins TRBV5-1 to TRBJ2-3, with 7 positions matching TRBD1. Germline CDR1 and CDR2: SGHRS and YFSETQ. Trimming removed 2 bases from V and 0 bases from J; junction bases left unmatched: 9. CDR3 length: 17 residues. Here the CDR3 reads CASSLIPGQASTDTQYF. CDR3 DNA: TGCGCCAGCAGCTTAATCCCTGGACAGGCTAGCACAGATACGCAGTATTTT.

This clone was seen just once. V usage is TRBV29-1 and J usage is TRBJ2-1; unclear D gene. CDR1 is SQVTM and CDR2 is ANQGSEA in the germline V gene. The V end was cut by 3 bases, the J end by 0 bases, with 15 bases between. The CDR3 covers 16 residues. The CDR3 DNA follows: TGCAGCGTTGACACGCCGGTAATTAGCTCCTACAATGAGCAGTTCTTC. Its translation is CSVDTPVISSYNEQFF.

The chain carries TRBV30 and TRBJ1-1; TRBD1 is a possible D gene (6 bases). Germline lookup yields CDR1 GTSNPN and CDR2 SVGIG (reference sequence). The V gene lost 8 bases and the J gene lost 5 bases, with 12 bases spanning the gap. This CDR3 is built from 11 residues. CDR3 sequence (DNA): TGTGCCGGCAGGGGCCGGACTGAAGCTTTCTTT. It encodes CAGRGRTEAFF.

This chain connects TRBV5-6 to TRBJ2-4; tentative D call: TRBD1 (6 bases). The germline V gene has CDR1 SGHDT and CDR2 YYEEEE. The CDR3 has 17 amino acids. V lost 2 bases to trimming and J lost 0 bases, with 15 bases between them. The CDR3 region is CASSFKGQDRAKNIQYF. The CDR3 nucleotides are TGTGCCAGCAGCTTCAAGGGGCAGGACAGAGCCAAAAACATTCAGTACTTC.

The V gene is TRBV14, the J gene TRBJ2-4; D might be TRBD1 (5 bases). CDR1 is SGHDN and CDR2 is FVKESK in the germline V gene. The CDR3 sequence is 15 residues long. V shed 0 bases and J shed 9 bases, with 15 bases lying between them. The CDR3: CASSQDSGYSGIQYF. The CDR3 coding sequence is TGTGCCAGCAGCCAAGATTCAGGGTATTCCGGCATTCAGTACTTC.

This clone was seen a handful of times. This chain links TRBV7-8 with TRBJ2-7, with 7 bases fitting TRBD1. This CDR3 is 14 amino acids long. Germline lookup yields CDR1 SGHVS and CDR2 FQNEAQ. Losses at the gene ends were 3 bases for V and 4 bases for J; bases not matched to a gene: 6. CDR3 bases: TGTGCCAGCAGCTTTGACAGGGTCAAGTACGAGCAGTACTTC. It yields the protein CASSFDRVKYEQYF.